A selection of T cell receptor beta chains follows, all from one sample in a study of blood T cell repertoires in COVID-19. The data were produced by immunoSEQ multiplex PCR, yet TCRdb's version contains in-frame clones alone and is incomplete. Here the sample spans over 120,000 clones, 85% to 90% being singletons. Sequences were obtained from peripheral blood. Source of these receptors: a man aged 50-60 years who had recovered from COVID-19. Both conserved end residues are part of each CDR3. A D gene is named only where the DNA matches it firmly. Some rows mark clone size as missing; the rest say once, few, many or name a class of expanded clone.

d_call | v_call | clone_size | cdr3_aa
- | TRBV7-3 | - | CASSLFAGLGTGELFF
TRBD1 | TRBV5-8 | - | CASSLEAGQGDGYTF
TRBD1 | TRBV27 | - | CASSSWDRGFSGYTF
- | TRBV6-5 | - | CASMAGSYNYGYTF
- | TRBV29-1 | - | CSVETVGNTIYF
TRBD1 | TRBV2 | few | CASSGRTGNGYTF
- | TRBV24-1 | - | CATSVRRNPSNQPQHF
TRBD1 | TRBV6-6 | - | CASSRPGQAYSGANVLTF
- | TRBV4-3 | - | CASSQDGTGGMYEQYF
- | TRBV25-1 | - | CASSEMGQKETQYF
- | TRBV5-1 | - | CASSGDSYEQYF
TRBD2 | TRBV7-2 | - | CASSLRGAGPDTQYF
- | TRBV5-1 | - | CASSSGQSVDTQYF